The 29 T cell receptor beta chains below were found in one sample sequenced in a study of cytomegalovirus exposure and HLA in healthy donors. 13 Jbeta primers and 60 Vbeta primers were used for the PCR. Libraries were prepared by immunoSEQ multiplex PCR; TCRdb keeps only in-frame clonotypes and omits some of them. The specimen's table records about 140,000 clones. Sequenced material: PBMCs. The receptors were sampled from a male donor in good health and CMV-seronegative.

The gene calls are TRBV19 and TRBJ2-2, with D unclear. V dropped 7 bases and J dropped 4 bases, with 13 bases sitting between them. Germline-derived CDR1 and CDR2 are LNHDA and SQIVND (reference sequence). This CDR3 comprises 14 residues. Here the CDR3 DNA reads TGTGCCAGTAAACGAGACTTTATCACCGGGGAGCTGTTTTTT. Translating it yields CASKRDFITGELFF.

The chain couples TRBV6-5 to TRBJ1-1, with D possibly being TRBD1 (5 bases). The CDR3 is 16 amino acids. Germline CDR1 MNHEY, CDR2 SVGAGI. Trimming cost V 2 bases and J 1 base, with 14 bases left between them. CDR3 DNA sequence: TGTGCCAGCAGTTACGGGGCATTGGTTCAGAACACTGAAGCTTTCTTT. As protein: CASSYGALVQNTEAFF.

This chain links TRBV23-1 with TRBJ2-5, with 8 nucleotides matching TRBD1. TRBV23-1 falls under the ORF class, with uncertain function. J gave up 2 bases and V 6 bases, and 14 bases lay outside the gene matches. This CDR3 has 17 residues. The CDR3 bases are TGCGCCAGCAGCCCCCCGTGTCTCACAGGGGGTCAAGAGACCCAGTACTTC. Translating gives CASSPPCLTGGQETQYF.

V is TRBV6-6 and J is TRBJ2-1; tentative D call: TRBD2 (6 bases). The CDR3 covers 15 residues. Germline V lookup: CDR1 MNHNY, CDR2 SVGAGI (reference sequence). Trimming took 5 bases from V and 1 from J, leaving 12 bases between them. In nucleotides, the CDR3 is TGTGCCAGCAGTCGTCTAGCGCGGTCCTACAATGAGCAGTTCTTC. Translated: CASSRLARSYNEQFF.

The rearrangement joins TRBV5-1 to TRBJ1-2, with no clear D. The CDR3 is made up of 14 amino acids. In germline, CDR1 is SGHRS, CDR2 YFSETQ. V dropped 0 bases and J dropped 1 base, with 7 bases sitting between them. The CDR3 DNA is TGCGCCAGCAGCTTGGGACAAATTAACTATGGCTACACCTTC. It translates to CASSLGQINYGYTF. Complete variable domain (other parts from reference TRBV5-1 and TRBJ1-2): KAGVTQTPRYLIKTRGQQVTLSCSPISGHRSVSWYQQTPGQGLQFLFEYFSETQRNKGNFPGRFSGRQFSNSRSEMNVSTLELGDSALYLCASSLGQINYGYTFGSGTRLTVV.

V and J are TRBV7-9 and TRBJ1-1; no clear D gene. The CDR3 covers 14 residues. Germline V CDR1 and CDR2: SEHNR, FQNEAQ (reference sequence). Deletions cut 7 bases from V and 3 bases from J, with 15 bases between. The CDR3 protein is CASTKQADHTEAFF. The DNA of the CDR3 is TGTGCCAGCACAAAGCAGGCAGACCACACTGAAGCTTTCTTT. The complete variable domain, with remaining parts taken from reference TRBV7-9 and TRBJ1-1, reads DTGVSQNPRHKITKRGQNVTFRCDPISEHNRLYWYRQTLGQGPEFLTYFQNEAQLEKSRLLSDRFSAERPKGSFSTLEIQRTEQGDSAMYLCASTKQADHTEAFFGQGTRLTVV.

The chain is built from TRBV9 and TRBJ1-1, with D maybe TRBD1 (5 bases). Trimming shortened V by 0 bases and J by 11 bases, and 11 bases separated the two germline ends. CDR1 SGDLS and CDR2 YYNGEE come from the germline V gene. This CDR3 has 12 residues. The CDR3 sequence is CASSVGTEGAFF. CDR3 nucleotide sequence: TGTGCCAGCAGCGTAGGTACGGAGGGGGCTTTCTTT.

V usage is TRBV6-1 and J usage is TRBJ2-1; TRBD1 is a possible D gene (8 bases). Per the germline V gene, CDR1 is MNHNS and CDR2 is SASEGT. V was cut by 6 bases and J by 9 bases, with 21 bases left in between. CDR3 length: 15 residues. The CDR3 spells CASRGNRGGPSEQFF. CDR3 sequence (DNA): TGTGCCAGCAGGGGAAACAGGGGGGGACCGAGTGAGCAGTTCTTC.

V and J are TRBV30 and TRBJ1-6; TRBD1 is a possible D gene (5 bases). This CDR3 has 19 amino acids. From germline, CDR1 is GTSNPN and CDR2 SVGIG (reference sequence). The V gene lost 0 bases and the J gene lost 1 base, with 19 bases spanning the gap. For the CDR3, the DNA is TGTGCCTGGAGTGTACCGGGACTCGGTAAAGGATCCTATAATTCACCCCTCCACTTT. It yields the protein CAWSVPGLGKGSYNSPLHF.

V gene TRBV10-1 combines with J gene TRBJ2-7, with TRBD1 as a possible D gene (5 bases). This CDR3 spans 13 amino acids. CDR1 is WNHNN, CDR2 SYGVQD, per germline (reference sequence). V lost 0 bases and J 6 bases, leaving 9 bases between the germline ends. CDR3 sequence reads: CASSESIGVEQYF. DNA for the CDR3: TGCGCCAGCAGTGAGTCGATAGGGGTCGAGCAGTACTTC.

The CDR3 loop is CASSQQGSNGYTF. Written as DNA, the CDR3 is TGTGCCAGCAGCCAACAGGGTTCTAATGGCTACACCTTC. The chain uses TRBV4-2 and TRBJ1-2; D perhaps matches TRBD1 (5 bases). This CDR3 spans 13 amino acids. CDR1 is LGHNA and CDR2 is YNFKEQ in the germline V gene. Trimming removed 2 bases at V and 6 bases at J, with 10 bases between.

The chain links TRBV19 to TRBJ2-7, with D possibly being TRBD2 (5 bases). With 2 bases removed from V and 3 bases from J, the gap between germline ends came to 8 bases. Germline-derived CDR1 and CDR2 are LNHDA and SQIVND (reference sequence). CDR3 length equals 13 residues. This CDR3 reads CASSINEGYEQYF. The CDR3 region has the DNA TGTGCCAGTAGTATAAATGAGGGCTACGAGCAGTACTTC.

The rearrangement links TRBV7-8 to TRBJ1-5; 8 nucleotides agree with TRBD1. The V and J ends lost 1 base and 3 bases, in that order; junction bases with no gene match: 5. CDR1 SGHVS and CDR2 FQNEAQ come from the germline V gene. The CDR3 covers 16 residues. The chain's CDR3 is CASSLDPRGPNQPQHF. The CDR3 DNA follows: TGTGCCAGCAGCTTAGATCCCAGGGGGCCCAATCAGCCCCAGCATTTT.

The chain carries TRBV28 and TRBJ1-5; D ambiguous. In germline, CDR1 is MDHEN, CDR2 SYDVKM. With 1 base removed from V and 2 bases from J, the gap between germline ends came to 12 bases. This CDR3 comprises 16 residues. CDR3 amino acids: CASSLYVVVGNQPQHF. CDR3 DNA sequence: TGTGCCAGCAGTTTATATGTGGTAGTGGGCAATCAGCCCCAGCATTTT. Drawing the rest from reference TRBV28 and TRBJ1-5, the complete variable domain is DVKVTQSSRYLVKRTGEKVFLECVQDMDHENMFWYRQDPGLGLRLIYFSYDVKMKEKGDIPEGYSVSREKKERFSLILESASTNQTSMYLCASSLYVVVGNQPQHFGDGTRLSIL.

CDR3 bases: TGTGCCAGCCTCCGCGGAGGAGGGTACAATGAGCAGTTCTTC. Residues: CASLRGGGYNEQFF. The rearrangement uses TRBV19 and TRBJ2-1; perhaps TRBD2 as D (6 bases). V gave up 9 bases and J gave up 4 bases, with 16 bases separating them. The germline CDR1 and CDR2 sequences are LNHDA and SQIVND (reference sequence). The CDR3 sequence is 14 residues long. The full variable domain, in which reference TRBV19 and TRBJ2-1 provide the parts outside the CDR3, is DGGITQSPKYLFRKEGQNVTLSCEQNLNHDAMYWYRQDPGQGLRLIYYSQIVNDFQKGDIAEGYSVSREKKESFPLTVTSAQKNPTAFYLCASLRGGGYNEQFFGPGTRLTVL.

This chain uses TRBV10-3 with TRBJ1-5; 8 bases fit TRBD1. The CDR3 extends over 15 amino acids. CDR1 and CDR2 (germline): ENHRY, SYGVKD. With 5 bases clipped from V and 7 bases from J, the junction kept 10 bases outside the gene matches. CDR3 sequence: CAISNWQGARQPQHF. In nucleotides, the CDR3 is TGTGCCATCAGTAATTGGCAGGGGGCGAGGCAGCCCCAGCATTTT.

The chain uses TRBV18 and TRBJ2-1, with 10 bases aligning to TRBD1. Germline assignment: CDR1 KGHSH and CDR2 LQKENI. Trimming took 3 bases from V and 7 from J; bases not matched to a gene: 15. The CDR3 runs to 18 residues. CDR3 sequence (DNA): TGTGCCAGCTCACCCTTACCACCCTTGGGACAGGGGAGTAATGAGCAGTTCTTC. As protein: CASSPLPPLGQGSNEQFF.

The rearrangement joins TRBV18 to TRBJ1-5; D is perhaps TRBD1 (6 bases). Trimming took off 1 base at V and 4 bases at J, with 14 bases between the two ends. The CDR3 length is 16 residues. Germline CDR1 is KGHSH and CDR2 is LQKENI. Here the CDR3 reads CASSPQTGTRNQPQHF. CDR3 in DNA: TGTGCCAGCTCACCACAGACAGGCACCCGTAATCAGCCCCAGCATTTT.

V gene TRBV19 combines with J gene TRBJ1-1, with TRBD1 matching over 8 bases. The junction had 9 bases not matched to a gene; V was cut back by 4 bases and J by 11 bases. This CDR3 has 13 residues. CDR1 and CDR2 (germline): LNHDA, SQIVND (reference sequence). The CDR3 is CASSNRQGQRAFF. The CDR3 bases are TGTGCCAGTAGTAACCGACAGGGGCAAAGGGCTTTCTTT.

The gene calls are TRBV7-9 and TRBJ2-2; 8 nucleotides agree with TRBD2. This CDR3 has 17 amino acids. V dropped 0 bases and J dropped 5; count of bases not matched to a gene: 8. Germline CDR1 is SEHNR and CDR2 is FQNEAQ (reference sequence). The CDR3 sequence is CASSLAGGGPRTGELFF. CDR3 nucleotide sequence: TGTGCCAGCAGCTTAGCAGGCGGGGGGCCCAGAACCGGGGAGCTGTTTTTT.

J is TRBJ2-5 and V is TRBV7-7; 12 bases map to TRBD1. The CDR3 sequence is 16 residues long. Germline V lookup: CDR1 SSHAT, CDR2 FNYEAQ (reference sequence). J gave up 4 bases and V 1 base, and 4 bases lay outside the gene matches. The CDR3 spells CASSLVGTGGGETQYF. In DNA form, the CDR3 reads TGTGCCAGCAGCTTAGTCGGGACAGGGGGCGGAGAGACCCAGTACTTC.

The chain joins TRBV19 to TRBJ2-7, with 8 bases lining up with TRBD2. The CDR3 is 17 amino acids. Trimming cost V 6 bases and J 8 bases; bases outside gene matches: 21. Per germline, CDR1 LNHDA and CDR2 SQIVND (reference sequence). CDR3 sequence (DNA): TGTGCCAGTAGCACCTCGGGACTAGTCTCGAGCAGGGGCCAGCAGTACTTC. Protein: CASSTSGLVSSRGQQYF.

The J gene is TRBJ2-3, the V gene TRBV9, with D perhaps matching TRBD2 (7 bases). Germline V gene data show CDR1 as SGDLS and CDR2 as YYNGEE. V was shortened by 0 bases and J by 2 bases, with 13 bases between the two germline ends. This CDR3 comprises 16 residues. CDR3 DNA sequence: TGTGCCAGCAGCGTAGGAGGGGGGGCCCCCACAGATACGCAGTATTTT. Its translation: CASSVGGGAPTDTQYF.

The chain employs TRBV7-9 and TRBJ2-1; 10 bases are a match to TRBD2. V lost 5 bases, J lost 9 bases, and 13 bases stayed unmatched. Germline CDR1 and CDR2: SEHNR and FQNEAQ (reference sequence). This CDR3 has 16 residues. The CDR3 DNA is TGTGCCAGCAGCCAGACCCTAGCGGGAGCGTTGATTGAGCAGTTCTTC. Its translation: CASSQTLAGALIEQFF.

The V call is TRBV6-6, the J call TRBJ1-3; 8 bases align to TRBD1. The CDR3 totals 16 residues. The ends lost 4 bases at V and 3 bases at J; junction bases unmatched: 8. Germline V lookup: CDR1 MNHNY, CDR2 SVGAGI (reference sequence). The CDR3 DNA reads as TGTGCCAGCAGTTTTTTTCAGGGGGCGGGTGGAAACACCATATATTTT. Translated: CASSFFQGAGGNTIYF.

This chain links TRBV19 with TRBJ1-5; no clear D gene. The CDR3 is 12 amino acids. The germline V gene has CDR1 LNHDA and CDR2 SQIVND (reference sequence). V dropped 7 bases and J dropped 4 bases, with 8 bases sitting between them. CDR3 DNA: TGTGCCAGTACGGGAAGAAATCAGCCCCAGCATTTT. It yields the protein CASTGRNQPQHF.

The rearrangement uses TRBV27 and TRBJ2-7, with no clear D. Looked up from germline, CDR1 is MNHEY and CDR2 is SMNVEV (reference sequence). The CDR3 has 13 residues. Trimming removed 0 bases from V and 7 bases from J, with 10 bases in between. This CDR3 is CASSLSALEEQYF. In DNA form, the CDR3 reads TGTGCCAGCAGTTTATCGGCGCTGGAGGAGCAGTACTTC.

The chain employs TRBV2 and TRBJ1-5; D gene uncertain. CDR3 size: 12 residues. In germline, CDR1 is SNHLY, CDR2 FYNNEI. Trimming left V 6 bases short and J 5 bases short, with 8 bases between. CDR3 in DNA: TGTGCCAGCAGACAGTTCGATCAGCCCCAGCATTTT. It encodes CASRQFDQPQHF.

The gene calls are TRBV7-3 and TRBJ2-1, with 8 bases matching TRBD1. The germline gives CDR1 SGHTA, CDR2 FQGTGA. The CDR3 is 15 amino acids. The trim removed 2 bases at V and 9 bases at J, leaving 9 bases unmatched. This CDR3 is CASSLSSPGGTEQFF. The CDR3 DNA is TGTGCCAGCAGCTTATCGTCCCCAGGGGGCACTGAGCAGTTCTTC.